Listed below are T cell receptor beta chains from one sample, sequenced in a study of blood T cells in healthy people across ages. TCRdb re-analysed the 5' RACE reads in MiXCR, keeping a single row per CDR3 protein. The table includes about 1.6 million distinct CDR3 sequences, about 35% detected once. The sample consisted of blood. Source of these receptors: a woman younger than 45 in good health. Both conserved end residues are part of each CDR3. A D gene is named only where the DNA matches it firmly. Clone size, where shown, is once, few, many, or a class for clones that have expanded.

v_call	j_call	clone_size	d_call	cdr3_aa
TRBV7-9	TRBJ2-3	few	TRBD2	CASSSKLTSGSADTQYF
TRBV7-7	TRBJ2-5	once	.	CASSLQAVKGETQYF
TRBV15	TRBJ2-1	few	.	CATSSRAARTTGDEQFF
TRBV27	TRBJ2-1	.	TRBD1	CASSAHRDRVYNEQFF
TRBV29-1	TRBJ2-1	.	TRBD2	CSVEITGGSDYNEQFF
TRBV7-2	TRBJ1-5	.	.	CASSNRGAPNQPQHF
TRBV6-2/TRBV6-3	TRBJ2-5	few	TRBD2	CASSFGTSGRRQETQYF
TRBV4-1	TRBJ2-1	many	.	CASSPKIAWVSYNEQFF
TRBV29-1	TRBJ1-1	few	TRBD1	CSVDTGENTEAFF
TRBV12-3/TRBV12-4	TRBJ2-1	.	TRBD2	CASLTISGGRNEQFF
TRBV4-1	TRBJ1-2	.	TRBD1	CASSRQGMDGYTF
TRBV20-1	TRBJ2-4	few	TRBD1	CSARNNRGLNIQYF
TRBV29-1	TRBJ1-6	.	.	CSVKFGEVSPLHF
TRBV12-3/TRBV12-4	TRBJ2-7	few	.	CASSPLEGHEQYF
TRBV2	TRBJ2-7	.	TRBD1	CASRHDAGTVTGEQYF
TRBV9	TRBJ2-3	.	TRBD2	CASSVGTSGRPYTDTQYF
TRBV25-1	TRBJ2-5	.	.	CASSQDQTSGQYF